This T cell receptor beta chain was captured by sequencing in a study of shared clonotypes between healthy human individuals (TCRdb year 2020). About the full investigation: Two women and a few men aged 18 to 49 years were included in the cohort. Leukapheresis yielded between about 0.94 and 9.5 billion PBMCs per donor. Different laboratories and diverse techniques were used to prepare libraries and sequence TCR repertoires, to increase sequencing depth and limit assay-specific biases. To estimate repertoire size and how much clonotypes are shared between individuals, the study performed deep sequencing of blood TCR repertoires from five healthy adults. For each donor, CD4 naive and CD4 memory were each given three plates, CD8 naive was given two plates, and CD8 memory was given one plate.

About this clone itself: It lacks a known antigen. The junction departs from germline at one end; a sequencing error may be responsible.

For the CD8 naive samples, CD45RO-negative cells were positively selected for CCR7, yielding a CD45RA+CCR7+ population from which TemRA cells were excluded. The donors were healthy, HIV-negative adults who had no recently reported acute infections or vaccinations. Every donor was a Caucasian adult residing in Nashville, Tennessee, USA. Blood was obtained by leukapheresis, after which PBMCs were separated by Ficoll-Histopaque density gradient centrifugation and cryopreserved in liquid nitrogen vapor phase. Analytical flow cytometry was used to check the purity and quantity of each magnetically sorted T cell population. From each sorted fraction, genomic DNA was isolated and quantified by UV absorbance on a Nanodrop 2000c. Using the deep immunoSEQ assay, multiplex PCR amplified TCR CDR3 regions from genomic DNA. Genomic DNA extracted from each cell subset was distributed evenly over all wells of several immunoSEQ 96-well plates, and each plate served as one replicate. Each replicate PCR for sorted subsets received 200 ng genomic DNA, equal to about 29,000 T cell genomes. Purified libraries were quantified with a Qubit 3.0 fluorometer, sized on a Bioanalyzer 2100, and re-quantified with the KAPA Library Quantification kit. Each immunoSEQ 96-well plate was sequenced on its own single-read 150-cycle Illumina NextSeq 550 flow cell. Per the source publication's procedure: The immunoSEQ output contained only junctional sequences without quality scores, so filtering could not match that applied to full-length reads. Sequences were annotated with PyIR, a Python wrapper for IgBLAST v1.9, and V/J genes and CDR3 were assigned using IMGT germline references. Reads were filtered out if the reads had weak V/J assignments (E-value above 1e-6), no CDR3, stop codons, out-of-frame junctions, or ambiguous translated residues. V3J clonotypes were defined by identical inferred V gene, J gene, and CDR3 amino acid sequence. Percentage overlap between repertoires was computed as shared unique clonotypes divided by the size of the smaller repertoire. Repertoire richness was assessed with RTK rarefaction, the Chao1 estimator, and Recon v2.1 estimates of unobserved clonotypes. Generation probabilities were computed with OLGA for all TCRbeta clonotypes obtained by the gDNA method from a few donors. Held by TCRdb, this immuneACCESS table contains in-frame sequences only and omits some clones. Under half of the omission traces to an unresolved V gene where checked; the cause of the rest is unknown. V and J calls plus clone size are reproduced from that table; the DNA served to infer D and trimming. The sample contains about 680,000 clones, about 92% of them found a single time. The top ten constitute approximately 24% of the sample.

The study at large found these results: Because the study included only a small number of donors, the genetic and exposure-history diversity represented was limited. Sampling was restricted to blood, and TCR repertoires in tissue are likely to differ from TCR repertoires in blood. Compared with non-shared clonotypes, clonotypes shared by all four sorted-subset donors had higher generation probabilities. Rarefaction of sorted-subset datasets indicated incomplete sequencing despite the large sequencing depth. Naive subsets generally had larger estimated clonotype richness than memory subsets did. Sharing across a few donors was observed for about 5% of naive CD4, around 3.5% of naive CD8, about 2.3% of memory CD4, and less than 0.45% of memory CD8 clonotypes. Pairwise subsampling led to the expectation that sequencing depth would affect the degree of clonotype sharing among donors.

From the germline V gene, CDR1 is SGDLS and CDR2 is YYNGEE. From the cysteine up to the phenylalanine, the CDR3 has a length of 9 residues. Of the read, only the CDR3 DNA is kept; its 27 bases are in frame from base 1. The clonotype was recovered from a man younger than 45 in good health. Sequenced sample: naive CD8+ T cells sorted from blood. The cell subset or site label, as the study defines it: CD45RA+CCR7+. The chain is assembled from TRBV9 and TRBJ2-3, with no reliable assignment of the D segment. The sequence in DNA is TGTGCCAGCAGCTCCCCCCCGAATTTT. Translated, it gives CASSSPPNF.